The 26 T cell receptor beta chains reported below all come from one sample, sequenced in a study of regulatory T cells in long-lasting Graves disease. The TCR beta library used iRepertoire HTBI primers with Arm-PCR amplification of CDR3. TCRdb called the multiplex PCR reads again in MiXCR, with one record for every CDR3 protein. The table includes 510,000 or so distinct CDR3 sequences, around 12% detected once. The sample's time point: newly diagnosed GD, antithyroid drugs for less than 3 months. PBMC RNA served as the TCR library source. The same data also went into a second study, on T cells in Graves' hyperthyroidism and ophthalmopathy.

Source: peripheral blood mononuclear cells (PBMCs), taken at new diagnosis, from a patient treated with antithyroid drugs. These receptors were collected from a woman in her 30s with Graves disease.

Many counts were recorded for this clonotype. V gene TRBV12-3 or TRBV12-4 combines with J gene TRBJ1-6, with TRBD1 matching 9 bases. With V trimmed by 3 bases and J by 8 bases, 5 bases remained unmatched. The CDR3 runs to 15 residues. CDR3 protein: CASSLERDRDSPLHF. As DNA, the CDR3 is TGTGCCAGCAGTTTGGAGCGGGACAGGGATTCACCCCTCCACTTT.

This chain connects TRBV6-1 to TRBJ2-4; D ambiguous. Trimming removed 3 bases at V and 0 bases at J, with 6 bases between. Germline V CDR1 and CDR2: MNHNS, SASEGT. The CDR3 is 14 amino acids. The CDR3 DNA follows: TGTGCCAGCAGTGAGGGCCTAGCCAAAAACATTCAGTACTTC. It is translated as CASSEGLAKNIQYF.

V gene TRBV9 combines with J gene TRBJ2-1; TRBD2 might be the D (6 bases). This CDR3 comprises 15 residues. From germline, CDR1 is SGDLS and CDR2 YYNGEE. Trimming removed 3 bases at V and 6 bases at J, with 16 bases between. As DNA, the CDR3 is TGTGCCAGCAGCGACCGGGGGTATAGTCGCAATGAGCAGTTCTTC. Translated, it gives CASSDRGYSRNEQFF. Filled out from reference TRBV9 and TRBJ2-1, the complete variable domain reads DSGVTQTPKHLITATGQRVTLRCSPRSGDLSVYWYQQSLDQGLQFLIQYYNGEERAKGNILERFSAQQFPDLHSELNLSSLELGDSALYFCASSDRGYSRNEQFFGPGTRLTVL.

This clonotype was counted ten times or more. The chain links TRBV28 to TRBJ2-1, with a possible D match to TRBD2 (6 bases). V was cut by 4 bases and J by 5 bases, with 24 bases left in between. Germline assignment: CDR1 MDHEN and CDR2 SYDVKM. The CDR3 has 18 residues. CDR3 coding DNA: TGTGCCAGCAGTTCCGGAACCCATGGCGGAGGGATCCACAATGAGCAGTTCTTC. It codes for CASSSGTHGGGIHNEQFF.

In its sample, this clonotype was seen many times. The rearrangement uses TRBV29-1 and TRBJ1-5; 10 bases match TRBD1. V shed 6 bases, J shed 3 bases, and the junction held 5 bases outside the gene matches. CDR1 and CDR2 (germline): SQVTM, ANQGSEA. CDR3 length: 14 amino acids. The CDR3 sequence is CSVEGQGYNQPQHF. CDR3 nucleotides: TGCAGCGTCGAGGGACAGGGGTACAATCAGCCCCAGCATTTT.

This clonotype was seen repeatedly, ten times or more. CDR3 coding DNA: TGTGCCACCAGCTCAGATTGGGCAGCGGGATTCGATGAGCAGTTCTTC. It codes for CATSSDWAAGFDEQFF. This rearrangement joins TRBV15 to TRBJ2-1; 7 bases map to TRBD2. Germline V gene lookup returns CDR1 LNHNV and CDR2 YYDKDF (reference sequence). V dropped 5 bases and J dropped 8; count of bases not matched to a gene: 15. The CDR3 extends over 16 amino acids.

The table lists this clonotype with many counts. This chain connects TRBV4-2 to TRBJ2-7, with 7 bases that match TRBD2. Trimming cost V 0 bases and J 0 bases; bases outside gene matches: 5. From germline, CDR1 is LGHNA and CDR2 YNFKEQ. CDR3 length equals 16 residues. CDR3 sequence reads: CASSQESGEGSYEQYF. The CDR3, as DNA: TGTGCCAGCAGCCAAGAATCGGGGGAGGGCTCCTACGAGCAGTACTTC.

This clonotype occurred a few times. This chain joins TRBV5-5 and TRBJ1-6, with TRBD1 as a possible D gene (6 bases). This CDR3 contains 15 residues. CDR1 and CDR2 (germline): SGHKS, YYEKEE (reference sequence). The V gene lost 2 bases and the J gene lost 6 bases, with 12 bases spanning the gap. The CDR3 here is CASSFMGAANSPLHF. For the CDR3, the DNA is TGTGCCAGCAGCTTTATGGGGGCCGCTAATTCACCCCTCCACTTT.

This clonotype was seen many times. The rearrangement links TRBV24-1 to TRBJ2-3; TRBD2 is a possible D gene (6 bases). Per the germline V gene, CDR1 is KGHDR and CDR2 is SFDVKD. The CDR3 runs 14 residues. V lost 7 bases to trimming and J lost 5 bases, with 15 bases between them. The DNA for the CDR3 is TGTGCCACCAGCGACATAAGTAGCGGAGATACGCAGTATTTT. Protein sequence: CATSDISSGDTQYF.

The chain carries TRBV9 and TRBJ2-3; TRBD1 matches at 9 bases. The ends lost 2 bases at V and 4 bases at J; junction bases unmatched: 2. The CDR3 spans 14 residues. The germline gives CDR1 SGDLS, CDR2 YYNGEE. The CDR3 region has the DNA TGTGCCAGCAGCGTCTGGACAGGGGCAGATACGCAGTATTTT. This encodes CASSVWTGADTQYF.

Many counts were recorded for this clonotype. The chain combines TRBV20-1 with TRBJ2-4; weak D call: TRBD2 (7 bases). CDR3 length: 16 residues. Germline V CDR1 and CDR2: DFQATT, SNEGSKA (reference sequence). V gave up 2 bases and J gave up 2 bases, with 16 bases separating them. CDR3 region: CSARRLGGDTKNIQYF. For the CDR3, the DNA is TGCAGTGCTAGACGCTTAGGGGGGGATACCAAAAACATTCAGTACTTC.

Ten or more counts support this clonotype. The genes are TRBV20-1 and TRBJ2-7, with 15 positions matching TRBD2. The CDR3 consists of 16 residues. J was trimmed by 3 bases and V by 5 bases; bases with no gene match: 8. Germline loops: CDR1 DFQATT, CDR2 SNEGSKA (reference sequence). CDR3 amino acids: CSAPGLAGGGIYEQYF. CDR3 DNA: TGCAGTGCTCCGGGACTAGCGGGAGGCGGAATCTACGAGCAGTACTTC.

This clonotype was observed many times. This chain joins TRBV20-1 and TRBJ2-7; D is possibly TRBD2 (6 bases). This CDR3 comprises 15 residues. Germline assignment: CDR1 DFQATT and CDR2 SNEGSKA (reference sequence). Trimming pared 2 bases from V and 3 bases from J, leaving 17 bases between. For the CDR3, the DNA is TGCAGTGCTAGAACCGCTATGTGGGGGGACTACGAGCAGTACTTC. This translates into CSARTAMWGDYEQYF.

This clonotype has at least ten counts. This chain joins TRBV11-1 and TRBJ2-7, with 7 positions matching TRBD1. The CDR3 covers 13 residues. V shed 6 bases and J 5 bases; nucleotides not matched to a gene: 7. Germline CDR1 SGHAT, CDR2 FQDESV (reference sequence). Here the CDR3 DNA reads TGTGCCAGCAGTCCCAGACAGGGCGACGAGCAGTACTTC. Translation: CASSPRQGDEQYF.

This clonotype was picked up many times. Germline and junction disagree at one end, which may indicate a read error. The chain employs TRBV20-1 and TRBJ2-1, with TRBD2 identical over 9 bases. Germline V CDR1 and CDR2: DFQATT, SNEGSKA (reference sequence). There are 12 residues in the CDR3. The CDR3 coding sequence is TGCAGTGCTAGACTTAGCGGGAGCAGCAGGATCTTC. It is translated as CSARLSGSSRIF.

There are a few counts of this clonotype. A much larger clone differs by one base, so this may be a read error. This chain joins TRBV12-3 or TRBV12-4 and TRBJ2-7; either TRBD1 or TRBD2 may supply D (5 bases each). The CDR3 runs 14 residues. The V end was cut by 4 bases, the J end by 3 bases, with 13 bases between. CDR3 nucleotides: TGTGCCAGCAGTTCAGGGCTTGGACTCTACGAGCAGTACTTC. Translated: CASSSGLGLYEQYF.

Ten or more counts support this clonotype. V is TRBV28 and J is TRBJ2-7; D call uncertain. The CDR3 contains 14 residues. Per germline, CDR1 MDHEN and CDR2 SYDVKM. Trimming left V 7 bases short and J 5 bases short, with 18 bases between. The CDR3 DNA is TGTGCCAGCAAGGTAGTGGGCAGTTTCCACGAGCAGTACTTC. It codes for CASKVVGSFHEQYF.

This clonotype was seen a handful of times. A much larger clone lies one base from this, so it may be a read error. The chain has TRBV2 and TRBJ2-1; the match to TRBD2 covers 8 bases. The CDR3 covers 14 residues. J gave up 8 bases and V 6 bases, and 9 bases lay outside the gene matches. CDR1 is SNHLY and CDR2 is FYNNEI in the germline V gene. DNA of the CDR3: TGTGCCAGCAGGTATAGCGGGGTCGTCGATGAGCAGTTCTTC. This gives the protein CASRYSGVVDEQFF. The full variable domain, its missing parts supplied by reference TRBV2 and TRBJ2-1, is EPEVTQTPSHQVTQMGQEVILRCVPISNHLYFYWYRQILGQKVEFLVSFYNNEISEKSEIFDDQFSVERPDGSNFTLKIRSTKLEDSAMYFCASRYSGVVDEQFFGPGTRLTVL.

Regarding this clonotype: It may be a read error: a sequence one base away is much more abundant. J is TRBJ1-1 and V is TRBV5-1; D might be TRBD1 (5 bases). The germline V gene encodes CDR1 SGHRS and CDR2 YFSETQ. V lost 3 bases to trimming and J lost 3 bases, with 12 bases between them. This CDR3 has 14 amino acids. The CDR3 DNA reads as TGCGCCAGCAGCTCGGGGCGAGGAGACACTGAAGCTTTCTTT. Translated, it gives CASSSGRGDTEAFF.

There are a few counts of this clonotype. The chain joins TRBV19 to TRBJ2-5; a weak D match, TRBD2 (8 bases). Germline-derived CDR1 and CDR2 are LNHDA and SQIVND (reference sequence). V lost 8 bases and J lost 7, with 20 bases in between. CDR3 size: 14 residues. The CDR3 loop reads CASSGWDSGGTQYF. The CDR3 DNA reads as TGTGCCAGTTCCGGTTGGGACAGCGGGGGGACCCAGTACTTC.

Concerning this clonotype itself: A clone one base away is much larger, so this may be a read error. J is TRBJ1-1 and V is TRBV12-3 or TRBV12-4; D gene ambiguous. CDR3 size: 14 residues. Between the trimmed V and J ends, which lost 5 bases and 1 base, there was a span of 11 bases. CDR3 loop: CASSPRLKNTEAFF. CDR3 in DNA: TGTGCCAGCAGTCCACGGCTTAAGAACACTGAAGCTTTCTTT.

Many counts were recorded for this clonotype. The rearrangement joins TRBV12-3 or TRBV12-4 to TRBJ2-3; weak D call: TRBD2 (5 bases). This CDR3 spans 13 amino acids. Trimming shortened V by 2 bases and J by 5 bases, and 8 bases separated the two germline ends. The CDR3 sequence is CASSLFGVDTQYF. The CDR3 DNA reads TGTGCCAGCAGTTTATTCGGGGTAGATACGCAGTATTTT.

On this clonotype: A much larger clone lies one base from this, so it may be a read error. V usage is TRBV9 and J usage is TRBJ2-7; 7 positions match TRBD2. J was trimmed by 0 bases and V by 7 bases; bases with no gene match: 10. Germline CDR1 is SGDLS and CDR2 is YYNGEE. The CDR3 has 15 amino acids. The CDR3 DNA reads TGTGCCAGCTCCATGGCTAGCGGTTCCTCCTACGAGCAGTACTTC. This translates into CASSMASGSSYEQYF.

Only one count was recorded for this clonotype. This may be a read error, as it is one base from a much larger clone. This sequence joins TRBV20-1 and TRBJ2-1; possibly TRBD1 or TRBD2 for D (5 bases each). Germline assignment: CDR1 DFQATT and CDR2 SNEGSKA (reference sequence). Trimming stripped 6 bases from V and 5 bases from J, with 20 bases between. This CDR3 has 15 residues. CDR3 in amino acids: CSALRWGSSDNEQFF. The CDR3 coding sequence is TGCAGTGCCCTTCGGTGGGGGTCATCCGACAATGAGCAGTTCTTC.

This clonotype was seen only a few times. The chain recombines TRBV19 with TRBJ1-5, with D tentatively TRBD1 (5 bases). This CDR3 comprises 15 residues. Germline CDR1 and CDR2: LNHDA and SQIVND (reference sequence). Trimming pared 3 bases from V and 2 bases from J, leaving 11 bases between. The CDR3 DNA reads TGTGCCAGTAGTATGCCGACAGCGGGCAATCAGCCCCAGCATTTT. Amino acid sequence: CASSMPTAGNQPQHF. Supplemented by reference TRBV19 and TRBJ1-5, the full variable domain reads DGGITQSPKYLFRKEGQNVTLSCEQNLNHDAMYWYRQDPGQGLRLIYYSQIVNDFQKGDIAEGYSVSREKKESFPLTVTSAQKNPTAFYLCASSMPTAGNQPQHFGDGTRLSIL.

This clonotype was observed many times. The chain couples TRBV29-1 to TRBJ2-3, with TRBD2 matching over 11 bases. The CDR3 runs 14 residues. After removal of 7 bases from V and 4 bases from J, the junction contained 7 bases not matched to a gene. Germline V gives CDR1 SQVTM, CDR2 ANQGSEA. The CDR3 loop reads CSAALAGVADTQYF. In nucleotides, the CDR3 is TGCAGCGCAGCACTAGCGGGAGTGGCAGATACGCAGTATTTT.